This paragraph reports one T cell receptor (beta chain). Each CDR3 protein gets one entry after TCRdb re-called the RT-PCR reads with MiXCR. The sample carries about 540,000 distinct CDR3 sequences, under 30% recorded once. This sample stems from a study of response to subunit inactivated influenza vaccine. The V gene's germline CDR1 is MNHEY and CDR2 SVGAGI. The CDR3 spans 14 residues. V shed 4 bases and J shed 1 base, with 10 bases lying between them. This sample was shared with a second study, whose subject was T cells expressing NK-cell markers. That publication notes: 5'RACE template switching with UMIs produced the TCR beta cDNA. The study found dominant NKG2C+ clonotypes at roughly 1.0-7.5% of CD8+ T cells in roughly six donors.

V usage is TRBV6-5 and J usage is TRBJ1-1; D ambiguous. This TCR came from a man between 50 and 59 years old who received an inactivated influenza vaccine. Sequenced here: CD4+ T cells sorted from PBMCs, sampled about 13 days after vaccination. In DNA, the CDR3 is TGTGCCAGCAGTTCGGCCAGGTCGAACACTGAAGCTTTCTTT. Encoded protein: CASSSARSNTEAFF.